Presented here are 27 T cell receptor beta chains from one specimen sequenced in a study of OX40 agonist ivuxolimab in advanced cancers. Clones were sequenced by immunoSEQ multiplex PCR, and TCRdb holds only the in-frame ones, with some missing. Of about 62,000 clones detected, around 84% appear once; the ten largest clones hold roughly 2.6%. The sequencing used CD4+ or CD8+ T cells sorted from blood, collected in a trial of the OX40 agonist ivuxolimab. Receptors were obtained from an adult with an advanced solid tumor such as melanoma, head and neck, liver or kidney cancer.

The chain uses TRBV19 and TRBJ2-2, with D maybe TRBD1 (5 bases). This CDR3 spans 16 amino acids. Germline V CDR1 and CDR2: LNHDA, SQIVND (reference sequence). The V end lost 4 bases, the J end lost 0 bases, and 12 bases lay between the germline ends. The CDR3 reads CASSTPGPANTGELFF. The CDR3 coding sequence is TGTGCCAGTAGTACCCCAGGGCCCGCGAACACCGGGGAGCTGTTTTTT.

The gene calls are TRBV11-1 and TRBJ2-7; D is perhaps TRBD1 (5 bases). V lost 5 bases to trimming and J lost 6 bases, with 17 bases between them. The CDR3 contains 14 residues. The germline gives CDR1 SGHAT, CDR2 FQDESV (reference sequence). The CDR3 reads CASSPRNLGVEQYF. DNA for the CDR3: TGTGCCAGCAGCCCGCGAAACTTAGGGGTCGAGCAGTACTTC. Variable domain in full (rest from reference TRBV11-1 and TRBJ2-7): EAEVAQSPRYKITEKSQAVAFWCDPISGHATLYWYRQILGQGPELLVQFQDESVVDDSQLPKDRFSAERLKGVDSTLKIQPAELGDSAMYLCASSPRNLGVEQYFGPGTRLTVT.

This chain links TRBV5-6 with TRBJ1-2, with TRBD1 matching 8 bases. The CDR3 length is 14 residues. The V gene's germline CDR1 is SGHDT and CDR2 YYEEEE. Losses at the gene ends were 6 bases for V and 4 bases for J; bases not matched to a gene: 8. The CDR3 nucleotides read TGTGCCAGCATGGCAGGGGGCTTCATCTATGGCTACACCTTC. The encoded protein is CASMAGGFIYGYTF.

The chain combines TRBV6-1 with TRBJ1-5; no firm D call. The CDR3 covers 16 residues. V lost 4 bases, J lost 4 bases, and 17 bases lay in between. The germline CDR1 and CDR2 sequences are MNHNS and SASEGT. Here the CDR3 DNA reads TGTGCCAGCAGTGCACTCACGCTGGACCGGAATCAGCCCCAGCATTTT. This sequence encodes CASSALTLDRNQPQHF.

The chain links TRBV5-4 to TRBJ2-7; 7 bases map to TRBD2. V lost 1 base, J lost 0 bases, and 1 base stayed unmatched. Germline CDR1 is SGHNT and CDR2 is YYREEE (reference sequence). This CDR3 contains 14 residues. This CDR3 is CASSLSGDSYEQYF. The CDR3, as DNA: TGTGCCAGCAGCTTGAGCGGGGACTCCTACGAGCAGTACTTC.

V and J are TRBV5-4 and TRBJ1-1; 8 bases are a match to TRBD1. J lost 1 base, V lost 4 bases, and 3 bases had no gene match. Germline V gene sequence: CDR1 SGHNT, CDR2 YYREEE (reference sequence). This CDR3 has 14 amino acids. The chain's CDR3 is CASSEDRANTEAFF. CDR3 sequence (DNA): TGTGCCAGCAGCGAGGACAGGGCGAACACTGAAGCTTTCTTT.

In its sample, this clone was seen a few times. The germline gene is not matched at one end of the junction; a read error may be the cause. The rearrangement uses TRBV7-7 and TRBJ2-1; D may be TRBD1 (7 bases). Per germline, CDR1 SSHAT and CDR2 FNYEAQ (reference sequence). CDR3 length: 16 residues. The CDR3, as DNA: TGTGCTAGCAGCTACGGTCAGGGGGGTTCCTACAATGAGCAGTTCTTC. This sequence encodes CASSYGQGGSYNEQFF.

This sequence joins TRBV19 and TRBJ1-1; D remains unclear. Germline CDR1 reads LNHDA; CDR2 reads SQIVND (reference sequence). V was clipped by 4 bases and J by 0 bases, with 12 bases between them. The CDR3 runs 15 residues. CDR3 sequence reads: CASSNPTALNTEAFF. The CDR3, as DNA: TGTGCCAGTAGTAATCCGACGGCACTGAACACTGAAGCTTTCTTT.

The sample holds a few counts of this clone. V and J are TRBV7-9 and TRBJ1-1, with TRBD1 as a possible D gene (5 bases). The ends were cut back, 1 base at V and 3 bases at J, with 18 bases in the middle. This CDR3 contains 17 residues. Germline V gene data show CDR1 as SEHNR and CDR2 as FQNEAQ (reference sequence). CDR3 nucleotides: TGTGCCAGCAGCTTAGGCAGGGAAGAATGGTGGGACACTGAAGCTTTCTTT. This sequence encodes CASSLGREEWWDTEAFF. The variable domain in full, with the rest retrieved from reference TRBV7-9 and TRBJ1-1, is DTGVSQNPRHKITKRGQNVTFRCDPISEHNRLYWYRQTLGQGPEFLTYFQNEAQLEKSRLLSDRFSAERPKGSFSTLEIQRTEQGDSAMYLCASSLGREEWWDTEAFFGQGTRLTVV.

CDR3 loop: CASSIGQGAGNQPQHF. DNA for the CDR3: TGTGCCAGTAGTATTGGGCAGGGCGCGGGCAATCAGCCCCAGCATTTT. V usage is TRBV19 and J usage is TRBJ1-5; D possibly corresponds to TRBD1 (5 bases). V was shortened by 3 bases and J by 2 bases, with 14 bases between the two germline ends. The CDR3 extends over 16 amino acids. CDR1 is LNHDA and CDR2 is SQIVND in the germline V gene (reference sequence).

The chain employs TRBV5-5 and TRBJ2-4; D is uncertain. The ends were cut back, 4 bases at V and 0 bases at J, with 14 bases in the middle. CDR3 size: 16 residues. Germline V CDR1 and CDR2: SGHKS, YYEKEE (reference sequence). The DNA of the CDR3 is TGTGCCAGCAGCCCGACGGCGCTTCTAGCCAAAAACATTCAGTACTTC. As protein: CASSPTALLAKNIQYF.

The chain joins TRBV5-4 to TRBJ2-3; D tentatively fits TRBD1 or TRBD2 (6 bases each). CDR3 length equals 19 residues. Germline V gives CDR1 SGHNT, CDR2 YYREEE (reference sequence). Trimming took off 0 bases at V and 0 bases at J, with 20 bases between the two ends. The CDR3 DNA reads TGTGCCAGCAGCTTGGTAGGAGGGGGACTTCCCATTAGCACAGATACGCAGTATTTT. Translated: CASSLVGGGLPISTDTQYF.

The chain carries TRBV10-3 and TRBJ1-5, with unresolved D. The V gene's germline CDR1 is ENHRY and CDR2 SYGVKD. CDR3 length: 15 amino acids. V lost 8 bases, J lost 0 bases, and 14 bases lay in between. DNA of the CDR3: TGTGCCATCGCCGGGAACGTGGATAGCAATCAGCCCCAGCATTTT. Translating it yields CAIAGNVDSNQPQHF.

The chain couples TRBV12-5 to TRBJ2-1; 9 bases are shared with TRBD1. The V gene end was trimmed by 0 bases and the J gene end by 5 bases; junction bases not matched to a gene: 8. Germline V lookup: CDR1 LGHNT, CDR2 FRNRAP. The CDR3 sequence is 17 residues long. As DNA, the CDR3 is TGTGCTAGTGGTTTGGTACTAGGGACAGGGCCCAACAATGAGCAGTTCTTC. Translating gives CASGLVLGTGPNNEQFF.

This clone was seen a few times. This sequence joins TRBV5-1 and TRBJ1-3; D ambiguous. Germline V CDR1 and CDR2: SGHRS, YFSETQ. The CDR3 runs 14 residues. Deletions cut 3 bases from V and 4 bases from J, with 11 bases between. The CDR3 DNA reads as TGCGCCAGCAGCTCCGTCGACCCCGGAAACACCATATATTTT. Translating it yields CASSSVDPGNTIYF.

The rearrangement uses TRBV9 and TRBJ1-6; D perhaps matches TRBD1 (5 bases). Germline V lookup: CDR1 SGDLS, CDR2 YYNGEE. The ends were cut back, 3 bases at V and 7 bases at J, with 14 bases in the middle. CDR3 length: 15 amino acids. In DNA form, the CDR3 reads TGTGCCAGCAGCGGGTTGACAGAGGGAAATTCACCCCTCCACTTT. Protein sequence: CASSGLTEGNSPLHF.

The V and J genes are TRBV9 and TRBJ2-3; 7 positions match TRBD2. The CDR3 covers 19 residues. V lost 2 bases to trimming and J lost 0 bases; unmatched junction nucleotides: 15. Germline CDR1 reads SGDLS; CDR2 reads YYNGEE. The CDR3 sequence: CASSVVFSNPGGSTDTQYF. The CDR3 region has the DNA TGTGCCAGCAGCGTGGTGTTCTCTAATCCCGGGGGGAGCACAGATACGCAGTATTTT.

V gene TRBV19 combines with J gene TRBJ2-3; perhaps D is TRBD1 or TRBD2 (6 bases each). Germline V lookup: CDR1 LNHDA, CDR2 SQIVND (reference sequence). The CDR3 consists of 15 residues. The ends were cut back, 2 bases at V and 1 base at J, with 10 bases in the middle. CDR3 amino acids: CASSIRGAGTDTQYF. The CDR3 bases are TGTGCCAGTAGTATAAGGGGGGCAGGCACAGATACGCAGTATTTT.

The J gene is TRBJ2-5, the V gene TRBV7-3; D uncertain. The germline V and J ends were trimmed by 5 bases and 2 bases, with 18 bases remaining between them. CDR3 length: 16 amino acids. The V gene's germline CDR1 is SGHTA and CDR2 FQGTGA. Here the CDR3 reads CASSNKGPLRQETQYF. The CDR3, as DNA: TGTGCCAGCAGCAATAAAGGGCCTCTTCGTCAAGAGACCCAGTACTTC.

The gene calls are TRBV7-3 and TRBJ1-6; D not certain. The ends were cut back, 6 bases at V and 0 bases at J, with 18 bases in the middle. Germline CDR1 reads SGHTA; CDR2 reads FQGTGA. There are 18 residues in the CDR3. The CDR3 DNA sequence: TGTGCCAGCAGTCCATCACCCGGGCGCCTCTCCTATAATTCACCCCTCCACTTT. Its translation: CASSPSPGRLSYNSPLHF.

The gene calls are TRBV5-6 and TRBJ2-3; a weak D match, TRBD1 (6 bases). CDR3 length equals 15 residues. V lost 4 bases and J 2 bases, leaving 14 bases between the germline ends. Germline values: CDR1 SGHDT, CDR2 YYEEEE. DNA for the CDR3: TGTGCCAGCAGCCACCTCGAGGGACACACAGATACGCAGTATTTT. It specifies CASSHLEGHTDTQYF. The whole variable domain, filled in from reference TRBV5-6 and TRBJ2-3, reads DAGVTQSPTHLIKTRGQQVTLRCSPKSGHDTVSWYQQALGQGPQFIFQYYEEEERQRGNFPDRFSGHQFPNYSSELNVNALLLGDSALYLCASSHLEGHTDTQYFGPGTRLTVL.

The rearrangement joins TRBV5-1 to TRBJ2-1, with 9 positions matching TRBD1. CDR3 length: 16 amino acids. The ends lost 0 bases at V and 8 bases at J; junction bases unmatched: 9. CDR1 and CDR2 from the germline V gene are SGHRS and YFSETQ. The chain's CDR3 is CASSLATGGGTDEQFF. For the CDR3, the DNA is TGCGCCAGCAGCTTGGCCACAGGGGGCGGCACGGATGAGCAGTTCTTC.

As regards this clone: Other nucleotide sequences in the sample specify the same CDR3. The chain has TRBV5-1 and TRBJ2-5; TRBD1 is a possible D gene (5 bases). V was shortened by 0 bases and J by 4 bases, with 7 bases between the two germline ends. Looked up from germline, CDR1 is SGHRS and CDR2 is YFSETQ. This CDR3 is built from 13 residues. The CDR3 bases are TGCGCCAGCAGCTTGGGGCAGGGAGAGACCCAGTACTTC. Translation: CASSLGQGETQYF.

This chain uses TRBV7-2 with TRBJ2-5; D unresolved. The V gene lost 4 bases and the J gene lost 7 bases, with 13 bases spanning the gap. CDR1 is SGHTA, CDR2 FQGNSA, per germline. This CDR3 spans 13 amino acids. The DNA for the CDR3 is TGTGCCAGCAGCTCCGTGGTGGGTGGGACCCAGTACTTC. It is translated as CASSSVVGGTQYF.

The gene calls are TRBV18 and TRBJ2-7; TRBD1 matches 8 bases. Looked up from germline, CDR1 is KGHSH and CDR2 is LQKENI. The CDR3 has 14 residues. V shed 6 bases, J shed 3 bases, and the junction held 7 bases outside the gene matches. CDR3 coding DNA: TGTGCCAGCTCTTCCGGGACAGGAAACTACGAGCAGTACTTC. Amino acids: CASSSGTGNYEQYF.

This clone was picked up one time. This sequence joins TRBV6-1 and TRBJ2-7; 8 nucleotides agree with TRBD1. The trim removed 7 bases at V and 5 bases at J, leaving 10 bases unmatched. The CDR3 contains 14 residues. Germline values: CDR1 MNHNS, CDR2 SASEGT. The CDR3 DNA reads TGTGCCAGCACTTTGGACAGGGAATTTAACGAGCAGTACTTC. Its protein is CASTLDREFNEQYF.

The genes are TRBV6-5 and TRBJ1-2; D gene ambiguous. V was pared by 5 bases and J by 8 bases, with 15 bases between. This CDR3 has 13 amino acids. CDR1 MNHEY and CDR2 SVGAGI come from the germline V gene. Written as DNA, the CDR3 is TGTGCCAGCAGTGAACGACTTTTGGGCGGCTACACCTTC. It yields the protein CASSERLLGGYTF.